This T cell receptor (beta chain) was recovered during a study of blood T cell repertoires in COVID-19. This clone was recorded only once. Produced via immunoSEQ multiplex PCR; TCRdb's table is partial and in-frame only. The table has about 360,000 clones, more than 70% seen once. Germline CDR1 reads MDHEN; CDR2 reads SYDVKM. The CDR3 is 16 residues long. With 4 bases removed from V and 0 bases from J, the gap between germline ends came to 10 bases. Sequencing was done on a sample of PBMCs or T cells enriched from blood (not recorded which). This rearrangement joins TRBV28 to TRBJ1-6, with a weak D call TRBD1 (5 bases). This sequence was found in a man in his forties in a cohort exposed to, infected with or recovered from COVID-19 (not recorded which). CDR3 DNA sequence: TGTGCCAGCAGTTCCAGTGGGGCCTCCTATAATTCACCCCTCCACTTT. Encoded protein: CASSSSGASYNSPLHF.